The 32 T cell receptor beta chains in this list originate from one sample, sequenced in a study of tumor-infiltrating lymphocytes in primary liver carcinoma. Scientists recovered RNA and DNA together from around 20-30 mg of unsorted bulk tissue. The investigators made TCR beta cDNA from approximately 500 ng total RNA, using a constant-region primer. The TCR beta library was amplified through three nested multiplex PCR rounds in a modified ARM-PCR procedure. TRBV1-TRBV30 forward primers and a C-beta reverse primer were used in the first two PCR rounds, which each ran for approximately 9 cycles. TCRdb re-analysed the multiplex PCR reads in MiXCR, keeping a single row per CDR3 protein. The sample shows 100,000 to 150,000 distinct CDR3 sequences, 64% of them seen only once. Sequencing used liver tumor tissue from sampling region 3. Subset specified: tumor region T3, left-lateral pole. These receptors originate from a woman aged 60-70 years with primary liver carcinoma and hepatitis B virus infection.

This clonotype showed up just a few times. A single base separates this from a much larger clone, so it may be a read error. The J gene is TRBJ2-1, the V gene TRBV5-1; 10 bases line up with TRBD2. Germline V gene lookup returns CDR1 SGHRS and CDR2 YFSETQ. CDR3 length equals 14 residues. The trim removed 7 bases at V and 10 bases at J, leaving 11 bases unmatched. CDR3 loop: CASSGTSVGGEQFF. The CDR3 DNA sequence: TGCGCCAGCTCTGGGACTAGCGTAGGTGGGGAGCAGTTCTTC.

This clonotype was counted at least ten times. This chain joins TRBV29-1 and TRBJ2-5; perhaps TRBD1 as D (5 bases). The CDR3 length is 15 residues. In germline, CDR1 is SQVTM, CDR2 ANQGSEA. The ends were cut back, 3 bases at V and 2 bases at J, with 16 bases in the middle. The CDR3 region is CSVEGRGGKQETQYF. The CDR3 region has the DNA TGCAGCGTTGAGGGTAGGGGCGGCAAACAAGAGACCCAGTACTTC.

This clonotype was found many times. The chain uses TRBV7-9 and TRBJ1-4, with D unclear. The CDR3 loop spans 16 amino acids. Germline V gives CDR1 SEHNR, CDR2 FQNEAQ (reference sequence). Between the trimmed V and J ends, which lost 1 base and 0 bases, there was a span of 9 bases. CDR3 residues: CASSLGVGSTNEKLFF. CDR3 sequence (DNA): TGTGCCAGCAGCTTAGGAGTAGGATCAACTAATGAAAAACTGTTTTTT. The variable domain in full, with the rest retrieved from reference TRBV7-9 and TRBJ1-4, is DTGVSQNPRHKITKRGQNVTFRCDPISEHNRLYWYRQTLGQGPEFLTYFQNEAQLEKSRLLSDRFSAERPKGSFSTLEIQRTEQGDSAMYLCASSLGVGSTNEKLFFGSGTQLSVL.

CDR3 nucleotides: TGTGCCAGCAGTTCCCGACAGCAAGAGACCCAGTACTTC. It is translated as CASSSRQQETQYF. V usage is TRBV7-9 and J usage is TRBJ2-5; perhaps TRBD1 as D (5 bases). Germline V lookup: CDR1 SEHNR, CDR2 FQNEAQ (reference sequence). V was cut by 6 bases and J by 2 bases, with 10 bases left in between. The CDR3 runs to 13 residues.

This clonotype was observed at least ten times. V is TRBV6-1 and J is TRBJ2-7; D gene ambiguous. The germline V and J ends were trimmed by 5 bases and 3 bases, with 14 bases remaining between them. The CDR3 is 14 amino acids. Germline V gene lookup returns CDR1 MNHNS and CDR2 SASEGT. CDR3 coding DNA: TGTGCCAGCAGTCTCTTTTTCAGGAACTACGAGCAGTACTTC. It translates to CASSLFFRNYEQYF.

Concerning this clonotype itself: One junction end disagrees with the germline gene, perhaps due to a read error. The rearrangement uses TRBV11-2 and TRBJ1-5; TRBD1 is a possible D gene (6 bases). Per germline, CDR1 SGHAT and CDR2 FQNNGV. This CDR3 contains 14 residues. CDR3 region: CASSLEPTGHPQYF. CDR3 in DNA: TGTGCCAGCAGCTTAGAGCCAACAGGGCACCCCCAATATTTT. Combining the CDR3 with reference TRBV11-2 and TRBJ1-5 gives the whole variable domain EAGVAQSPRYKIIEKRQSVAFWCNPISGHATLYWYQQILGQGPKLLIQFQNNGVVDDSQLPKDRFSAERLKGVDSTLKIQPAKLEDSAVYLCASSLEPTGHPQYFGDGTRLSIL.

A word on this clonotype: The junction departs from germline at one end; a sequencing error may be responsible. V is TRBV12-3 or TRBV12-4 and J is TRBJ1-2; 8 nucleotides align to TRBD1. The CDR3 covers 14 residues. In DNA, the CDR3 is TGTGCCAACAGTCCTCCCCGGACAGGGCTCGGCTACGCCTTC. It encodes CANSPPRTGLGYAF.

On this clonotype: One junction end does not reproduce the germline sequence, and a read error may be involved. V usage is TRBV4-2 and J usage is TRBJ2-7; TRBD2 is a possible D gene (5 bases). CDR1 is LGHNA and CDR2 is YNFKEQ in the germline V gene. There are 16 residues in the CDR3. CDR3 residues: CVSSHEGAGRSSEQYF. CDR3 DNA sequence: TGTGTCAGCAGCCATGAGGGTGCGGGCCGCTCGTCCGAGCAGTACTTC.

Comments on this clonotype: A much larger clone is a single base away; this may be a read error. The chain joins TRBV7-9 to TRBJ1-5, with D uncertain. The CDR3 is 13 residues long. Trimming took off 1 base at V and 5 bases at J, with 6 bases between the two ends. In germline, CDR1 is SEHNR, CDR2 FQNEAQ (reference sequence). The CDR3, as DNA: TGTGCCAGCAGCTTAGACGAGGATCAGCCCCAGCATTTT. Translating gives CASSLDEDQPQHF.

V is TRBV11-2 and J is TRBJ2-2, with a possible D match to TRBD1 (5 bases). V was cut by 2 bases and J by 4 bases, with 20 bases left in between. Germline V lookup: CDR1 SGHAT, CDR2 FQNNGV. The CDR3 covers 18 residues. For the CDR3, the DNA is TGTGCCAGCAGCTTACGGTTGGGTGAGCAGGGCATCACCGGGGAGCTGTTTTTT. It translates to CASSLRLGEQGITGELFF.

This clonotype has a count of ten or more. This sequence joins TRBV6-5 and TRBJ2-1, with 15 bases aligning to TRBD2. The germline V gene encodes CDR1 MNHEY and CDR2 SVGAGI. This CDR3 is built from 15 residues. Trimming cost V 4 bases and J 9 bases; bases outside gene matches: 4. CDR3 protein: CASSSRTSGRGEQFF. The DNA of the CDR3 is TGTGCCAGCAGTTCCAGGACTAGCGGGAGGGGTGAGCAGTTCTTC.

This clonotype occurred many times. One base away lies a much larger clone, so this may be a sequencing read error. This sequence joins TRBV11-2 and TRBJ2-3, with TRBD1 as a possible D gene (6 bases). In germline, CDR1 is SGHAT, CDR2 FQNNGV. There are 15 residues in the CDR3. CDR3 sequence: CASRPTGSSADRQYF. CDR3 DNA sequence: TGTGCCAGCAGGCCGACAGGATCGTCGGCAGATAGGCAGTATTTT. Combining the CDR3 with reference TRBV11-2 and TRBJ2-3 gives the whole variable domain EAGVAQSPRYKIIEKRQSVAFWCNPISGHATLYWYQQILGQGPKLLIQFQNNGVVDDSQLPKDRFSAERLKGVDSTLKIQPAKLEDSAVYLCASRPTGSSADRQYFGPGTRLTVL.

On this clonotype itself: The germline gene is not matched at one end of the junction; a read error may be the cause. V gene TRBV6-1 combines with J gene TRBJ2-2; a weak D match, TRBD1 (5 bases). The germline V gene has CDR1 MNHNS and CDR2 SASEGT. This CDR3 is built from 15 residues. DNA of the CDR3: TGTGCCAGCAGAGAAGGGGATCTGTACACAGGGGAGCTGTTTTTT. Its protein is CASREGDLYTGELFF.

For this clonotype: Since a much larger clone is just one base distant, this may be a read error. V gene TRBV7-8 combines with J gene TRBJ2-1, with 9 bases lining up with TRBD1. V lost 1 base to trimming and J lost 6 bases; unmatched junction nucleotides: 10. CDR3 length equals 17 residues. Germline-derived CDR1 and CDR2 are SGHVS and FQNEAQ. CDR3 amino acids: CASSLGGLQGAFNEQFF. CDR3 bases: TGTGCCAGCAGCTTAGGTGGGCTACAGGGGGCCTTCAATGAGCAGTTCTTC.

A remark on this clonotype: An end of the junction does not agree with germline; a read error may underlie this. The V call is TRBV18, the J call TRBJ1-5; perhaps TRBD1 as D (6 bases). The CDR3 runs to 14 residues. Per the germline V gene, CDR1 is KGHSH and CDR2 is LQKENI. The chain's CDR3 is CASSPGQGWQPQHF. Here the CDR3 DNA reads TGTGCCAGCTCACCGGGGCAGGGGTGGCAGCCCCAACATTTT.

The V call is TRBV15, the J call TRBJ2-6; D possibly uses TRBD1 or TRBD2 (5 bases each). Between the trimmed V and J ends, which lost 0 bases and 5 bases, there was a span of 23 bases. Germline values: CDR1 LNHNV, CDR2 YYDKDF (reference sequence). CDR3 length: 20 residues. The CDR3 spells CATSRDFGAGSRSRANVLTF. The CDR3 nucleotides are TGTGCCACCAGCAGAGATTTCGGGGCAGGCAGTAGGTCTAGGGCCAACGTCCTGACTTTC.

Points on this clonotype: A much larger clone differs by one base, so this may be a read error. The chain links TRBV14 to TRBJ2-1, with D perhaps matching TRBD1 (6 bases). CDR3 length: 15 residues. V was cut by 8 bases and J by 7 bases, with 21 bases left in between. Per the germline V gene, CDR1 is SGHDN and CDR2 is FVKESK. CDR3 sequence reads: CASGRGGPPQNEQFF. The CDR3 DNA sequence: TGTGCCAGCGGCAGAGGGGGACCGCCGCAAAATGAGCAGTTCTTC. The full variable domain, completed using reference TRBV14 and TRBJ2-1, is EAGVTQFPSHSVIEKGQTVTLRCDPISGHDNLYWYRRVMGKEIKFLLHFVKESKQDESGMPNNRFLAERTGGTYSTLKVQPAELEDSGVYFCASGRGGPPQNEQFFGPGTRLTVL.

This clonotype was seen once. The junction does not match germline at one end; this may be a read error. The chain is built from TRBV29-1 and TRBJ1-2, with no clear D. This CDR3 is 14 amino acids long. CDR1 and CDR2 (germline): SQVTM, ANQGSEA. CDR3 sequence (DNA): TGCAACGTTAGTGCCCTTGTATCGCACTATGGCTACACCTTC. Residues: CNVSALVSHYGYTF.

Concerning this clonotype: This clone may be a read error of a much larger clone one base away. The genes are TRBV7-9 and TRBJ2-5; D may correspond to TRBD1 or TRBD2 (5 bases each). The CDR3 is made up of 10 amino acids. Germline V gene sequence: CDR1 SEHNR, CDR2 FQNEAQ (reference sequence). Here the CDR3 DNA reads TGTGCCAGCGGGGGAGAGATCCAGTACTTC. It translates to CASGGEIQYF.

This chain connects TRBV6-5 to TRBJ2-7; TRBD1 aligns across 8 bases. This CDR3 has 14 amino acids. Germline CDR1 MNHEY, CDR2 SVGAGI. The junction had 15 bases not matched to a gene; V was cut back by 6 bases and J by 11 bases. The CDR3 DNA reads as TGTGCCAGCAGCCAGACAGGGGTAAGCTATGAGGAGTACTTC. As protein: CASSQTGVSYEEYF.

The chain links TRBV11-3 to TRBJ1-2; 7 bases align to TRBD1. V lost 0 bases and J lost 5; bases outside the gene matches: 12. From germline, CDR1 is SGHNT and CDR2 YENEEA. The CDR3 runs to 17 residues. The CDR3: CASSLDGPLEGAYGYTF. In nucleotides, the CDR3 is TGTGCCAGCAGCTTAGATGGACCATTGGAGGGGGCATATGGCTACACCTTC.

The chain links TRBV7-8 to TRBJ2-5, with 7 bases fitting TRBD2. This CDR3 comprises 15 residues. The V gene's germline CDR1 is SGHVS and CDR2 FQNEAQ. The V gene end was trimmed by 10 bases and the J gene end by 2 bases; junction bases not matched to a gene: 13. The CDR3 reads CANSGGGPTQETQYF. CDR3 DNA: TGTGCCAACAGTGGGGGGGGACCGACACAAGAGACCCAGTACTTC.

This clonotype showed up just a few times. In this CDR3 the conserved last residue, phenylalanine or tryptophan, is missing, so a read error is likely. V and J are TRBV11-2 and TRBJ2-3, with 8 bases identical to TRBD2. The CDR3 totals 16 residues. Germline-derived CDR1 and CDR2 are SGHAT and FQNNGV. V gave up 2 bases and J gave up 0 bases; unmatched junction bases: 4. The CDR3 is CASSLQAGVSTDTQYY. CDR3 nucleotides: TGTGCCAGCAGCTTACAAGCGGGAGTCAGCACAGATACGCAGTATTAT.

By sample fraction, this clonotype is medium-sized. The J gene is TRBJ2-7, the V gene TRBV11-2, with a tentative D call TRBD1 (6 bases). The CDR3 totals 13 residues. CDR1 is SGHAT and CDR2 is FQNNGV in the germline V gene. V was clipped by 3 bases and J by 3 bases, with 9 bases between them. The CDR3, as DNA: TGTGCCAGCAGCTTGCACAGGGTCTACGAGCAGTACTTC. Its translation is CASSLHRVYEQYF.

This clonotype was observed at least ten times. The V gene is TRBV4-2, the J gene TRBJ2-7; 8 bases map to TRBD2. Losses at the gene ends were 1 base for V and 2 bases for J; bases not matched to a gene: 10. Germline CDR1 is LGHNA and CDR2 is YNFKEQ. There are 17 residues in the CDR3. The DNA for the CDR3 is TGTGCCAGCAGCCAAGCCCATGGTAGCGGGGTAACCTACGAGCAGTACTTC. It is translated as CASSQAHGSGVTYEQYF.

Concerning this clonotype: The junction and the germline gene differ at one end; a read error may be behind it. The chain combines TRBV29-1 with TRBJ2-1; D possibly matches TRBD1 or TRBD2 (5 bases each). The CDR3 is 13 residues long. Germline assignment: CDR1 SQVTM and CDR2 ANQGSEA. CDR3 sequence reads: CNVGGTFHNEQFF. As DNA, the CDR3 is TGCAACGTTGGTGGGACCTTCCACAATGAGCAGTTCTTC.

To note about this clonotype: This may arise from a read error, as a much more abundant clone is one base away. The rearrangement joins TRBV5-4 to TRBJ2-1, with TRBD2 matching 8 bases. This CDR3 region has 14 residues. Per germline, CDR1 SGHNT and CDR2 YYREEE (reference sequence). CDR3 DNA: TGTGCCAGCAACTTGGAGGTAGCGGGAAATGAGCAGTTCTTC. Its translation is CASNLEVAGNEQFF. The full variable domain, rest sourced from reference TRBV5-4 and TRBJ2-1, is ETGVTQSPTHLIKTRGQQVTLRCSSQSGHNTVSWYQQALGQGPQFIFQYYREEENGRGNFPPRFSGLQFPNYSSELNVNALELDDSALYLCASNLEVAGNEQFFGPGTRLTVL.

Details on this clonotype: A much larger clone is a single base away; this may be a read error. The rearrangement joins TRBV5-1 to TRBJ2-1, with D perhaps assigned TRBD1 or TRBD2 (6 bases each). The germline CDR1 and CDR2 sequences are SGHRS and YFSETQ. The CDR3 runs to 15 residues. V was shortened by 1 base and J by 3 bases, with 11 bases between the two germline ends. The CDR3 nucleotides are TGCGCCAGCAGCTTGTGGGGGGCGGGCTACAATGAGCAGTTCTTC. Residues: CASSLWGAGYNEQFF.

This sequence joins TRBV11-2 and TRBJ2-1; a possible D gene is TRBD2 (6 bases). The CDR3 is 15 residues long. The germline V and J ends were trimmed by 2 bases and 7 bases, with 15 bases remaining between them. The germline V gene has CDR1 SGHAT and CDR2 FQNNGV. Here the CDR3 reads CASSLLNDGGNEQFF. The CDR3, as DNA: TGTGCCAGCAGCTTACTTAATGACGGAGGGAATGAGCAGTTCTTC.

To note about this clonotype: At one end, the junction sequence differs from germline, possibly due to a read error. V and J are TRBV11-2 and TRBJ2-1; possible D gene TRBD1, 5 bases. Per germline, CDR1 SGHAT and CDR2 FQNNGV. The CDR3 length is 14 residues. The CDR3 DNA follows: TGTGCCAGCAGACAGGTTCGGATGGGAACAGAGCAGCTCTTC. This translates into CASRQVRMGTEQLF.

This clonotype was counted only a few times. The genes are TRBV5-1 and TRBJ2-3; a weak D match, TRBD1 (5 bases). The CDR3 contains 15 residues. Trimming pared 0 bases from V and 1 base from J, leaving 9 bases between. Germline CDR1 is SGHRS and CDR2 is YFSETQ. CDR3 protein: CASSLAQGGTDTQYF. CDR3 DNA: TGCGCCAGCAGCTTGGCGCAGGGTGGCACAGATACGCAGTATTTT.

With regard to this clonotype: A much larger clone sits a single nucleotide away, making a read error possible. The chain carries TRBV7-9 and TRBJ2-7; D is undetermined. V was pared by 5 bases and J by 2 bases, with 10 bases between. This CDR3 has 13 amino acids. Germline V lookup: CDR1 SEHNR, CDR2 FQNEAQ (reference sequence). The CDR3 region has the DNA TGTGCCAGCAGCCTCCCCAATACCTACGAGCAGTACTTC. It yields the protein CASSLPNTYEQYF.